The 31 T cell receptor beta chains listed next were all sequenced from one sample in a study of shared clonotypes between healthy human individuals. Libraries were prepared by immunoSEQ multiplex PCR; TCRdb keeps only in-frame clonotypes and omits some of them. The sample includes approximately 710,000 clones, about 90% of them seen just once. Sequenced material: memory CD8+ T cells from PBMCs. The subset was: CD45RO+ cells pooled with CCR7-negative TemRA cells. The receptors originated from a man aged 18-30 years in good health. Some clones in this sample may be carry-over from other donors' samples.

The chain uses TRBV9 and TRBJ2-1, with 8 bases aligning to TRBD2. Trimming took 2 bases from V and 5 from J; bases not matched to a gene: 18. Germline V gene lookup returns CDR1 SGDLS and CDR2 YYNGEE. This CDR3 region has 19 residues. This chain's CDR3 is CASSVTYSGTSGGHNEQFF. The DNA of the CDR3 is TGTGCCAGCAGCGTCACGTACTCGGGGACTAGTGGGGGCCACAATGAGCAGTTCTTC.

V gene TRBV4-2 combines with J gene TRBJ2-3; TRBD2 matches at 14 bases. This CDR3 has 18 residues. The V segment lost 5 bases and the J segment 6 bases; nucleotides outside the gene matches: 13. Germline CDR1 LGHNA, CDR2 YNFKEQ. The CDR3 DNA is TGTGCCAGCAGCGAGGGACTAGCGGGAGTTAAGAGGAGGGATACGCAGTATTTT. Encoded protein: CASSEGLAGVKRRDTQYF.

In this sample, this clone turned up once. The V gene is TRBV19, the J gene TRBJ2-2; 7 nucleotides align to TRBD1. There are 15 residues in the CDR3. V lost 3 bases to trimming and J lost 6 bases; unmatched junction nucleotides: 7. CDR1 LNHDA and CDR2 SQIVND come from the germline V gene (reference sequence). The CDR3 sequence is CASSIRDSSSGELFF. The DNA for the CDR3 is TGTGCCAGTAGTATCCGGGACAGTTCATCCGGGGAGCTGTTTTTT.

The rearrangement links TRBV7-2 to TRBJ2-5; a weak D match, TRBD2 (6 bases). The CDR3 is made up of 14 amino acids. V lost 1 base to trimming and J lost 5 bases, with 11 bases between them. Germline V gives CDR1 SGHTA, CDR2 FQGNSA. CDR3 residues: CASSLGLARETQYF. CDR3 bases: TGTGCCAGCAGCTTAGGTCTAGCGCGGGAGACCCAGTACTTC.

The rearrangement joins TRBV5-1 to TRBJ1-2; 9 bases map to TRBD1. The trim removed 4 bases at V and 6 bases at J, leaving 10 bases unmatched. There are 15 residues in the CDR3. CDR1 is SGHRS and CDR2 is YFSETQ in the germline V gene. The CDR3 DNA is TGCGCCAGCAGCACCTTGACAGGGGGTAAAGATGGCTACACCTTC. Encoded protein: CASSTLTGGKDGYTF. Together with reference TRBV5-1 and TRBJ1-2, the CDR3 gives the full variable domain: KAGVTQTPRYLIKTRGQQVTLSCSPISGHRSVSWYQQTPGQGLQFLFEYFSETQRNKGNFPGRFSGRQFSNSRSEMNVSTLELGDSALYLCASSTLTGGKDGYTFGSGTRLTVV.

The count of this clone is one. This chain links TRBV5-4 with TRBJ1-1; 9 bases align to TRBD1. From germline, CDR1 is SGHNT and CDR2 YYREEE (reference sequence). The V segment lost 0 bases and the J segment 8 bases; nucleotides outside the gene matches: 5. The CDR3 runs to 14 residues. The CDR3 DNA is TGTGCCAGCAGCTTGGCGGGACAGGGTATGGAAGCTTTCTTT. It yields the protein CASSLAGQGMEAFF.

This chain uses TRBV11-2 with TRBJ2-1, with D perhaps matching TRBD1 (5 bases). The CDR3 contains 15 residues. Between the trimmed V and J ends, which lost 1 base and 8 bases, there was a span of 15 bases. Germline CDR1 is SGHAT and CDR2 is FQNNGV. The CDR3 sequence: CASSLGGSLVDEQFF. CDR3 nucleotides: TGTGCCAGCAGCTTAGGGGGCAGTTTGGTCGATGAGCAGTTCTTC.

This clone was seen a few times. This chain uses TRBV27 with TRBJ1-2; D is undetermined. V was shortened by 3 bases and J by 3 bases, with 11 bases between the two germline ends. CDR1 is MNHEY, CDR2 SMNVEV, per germline (reference sequence). This CDR3 is built from 14 residues. The CDR3 here is CASSLNERYYGYTF. DNA of the CDR3: TGTGCCAGCAGTTTGAACGAACGGTACTATGGCTACACCTTC.

This chain links TRBV6-1 with TRBJ1-3; a possible D gene is TRBD1 (6 bases). The germline V gene encodes CDR1 MNHNS and CDR2 SASEGT. Trimming removed 7 bases from V and 3 bases from J, with 13 bases in between. This CDR3 has 14 amino acids. CDR3 sequence reads: CASTGRGGGNTIYF. In DNA form, the CDR3 reads TGTGCCAGCACTGGCAGGGGCGGTGGAAACACCATATATTTT.

The rearrangement joins TRBV27 to TRBJ1-5; D is unresolved. The CDR3 extends over 13 amino acids. V was pared by 5 bases and J by 4 bases, with 9 bases between. Germline assignment: CDR1 MNHEY and CDR2 SMNVEV (reference sequence). CDR3 in amino acids: CASSPMENQPQHF. The DNA for the CDR3 is TGTGCCAGCAGTCCAATGGAGAATCAGCCCCAGCATTTT.

The chain links TRBV5-4 to TRBJ2-6; TRBD2 is a possible D gene (5 bases). Trimming removed 2 bases at V and 3 bases at J, with 18 bases between. The CDR3 totals 18 residues. Germline assignment: CDR1 SGHNT and CDR2 YYREEE (reference sequence). The CDR3 spells CASSFPGQVAGGANVLTF. CDR3 nucleotides: TGTGCCAGCAGCTTTCCCGGGCAAGTGGCGGGTGGGGCCAACGTCCTGACTTTC.

The chain carries TRBV11-3 and TRBJ2-2; 8 bases are a match to TRBD1. V trimming: 4 bases; J trimming: 4 bases; junction bases outside the gene matches: 8. Looked up from germline, CDR1 is SGHNT and CDR2 is YENEEA. The CDR3 totals 16 residues. For the CDR3, the DNA is TGTGCCAGCAGCTACCGGGACACAGGGGGCACCGGGGAGCTGTTTTTT. Protein sequence: CASSYRDTGGTGELFF.

The sample holds one count of this clone. The rearrangement joins TRBV30 to TRBJ2-2; maybe TRBD2 (6 bases). V was clipped by 3 bases and J by 1 base, with 9 bases between them. CDR1 and CDR2 (germline): GTSNPN, SVGIG (reference sequence). The CDR3 contains 14 residues. The CDR3, as DNA: TGTGCCTGGAGGGACTATTTGAACACCGGGGAGCTGTTTTTT. This encodes CAWRDYLNTGELFF.

V usage is TRBV5-6 and J usage is TRBJ2-7, with 7 bases lining up with TRBD2. With 5 bases clipped from V and 4 bases from J, the junction kept 12 bases outside the gene matches. CDR3 length: 15 residues. Germline V gene data show CDR1 as SGHDT and CDR2 as YYEEEE. The DNA for the CDR3 is TGTGCCAGCAGTTACTCCCAGCGGGGATGGTACGAGCAGTACTTC. Protein sequence: CASSYSQRGWYEQYF.

This chain uses TRBV29-1 with TRBJ2-7; 13 bases map to TRBD2. CDR1 and CDR2 from the germline V gene are SQVTM and ANQGSEA. V gave up 6 bases and J gave up 2 bases; unmatched junction bases: 13. The CDR3 has 17 residues. CDR3 coding DNA: TGCAGCGTGCGACTAGCGGGAGGCCCCTTCGCCACCTACGAGCAGTACTTC. It yields the protein CSVRLAGGPFATYEQYF.

The J gene is TRBJ2-6, the V gene TRBV7-9, with 12 bases fitting TRBD2. Germline lookup yields CDR1 SEHNR and CDR2 FQNEAQ (reference sequence). This CDR3 has 18 residues. After removal of 6 bases from V and 0 bases from J, the junction contained 6 bases not matched to a gene. CDR3 coding DNA: TGTGCCAGCAGTAGGACTAGCGGGGAAGGCTCTGGGGCCAACGTCCTGACTTTC. This codes for CASSRTSGEGSGANVLTF.

The genes are TRBV6-5 and TRBJ2-2; 8 positions agree with TRBD1. The CDR3 runs to 14 residues. Germline V gives CDR1 MNHEY, CDR2 SVGAGI. The trim removed 2 bases at V and 7 bases at J, leaving 3 bases unmatched. The DNA for the CDR3 is TGTGCCAGCAGTTACCTCAGGGGGCTCGGGGAGCTGTTTTTT. This codes for CASSYLRGLGELFF.

The chain carries TRBV6-1 and TRBJ1-5; D unresolved. The CDR3 has 12 residues. The germline CDR1 and CDR2 sequences are MNHNS and SASEGT. V lost 10 bases and J lost 4, with 11 bases in between. The CDR3 bases are TGTGCCATAGAACGGTTTAATCAGCCCCAGCATTTT. This encodes CAIERFNQPQHF.

This chain joins TRBV7-8 and TRBJ1-5; D possibly corresponds to TRBD1 (5 bases). The CDR3 loop spans 14 amino acids. Trimming took 5 bases from V and 5 from J, leaving 13 bases between them. Germline values: CDR1 SGHVS, CDR2 FQNEAQ. The CDR3 reads CASSPTGSDQPQHF. DNA for the CDR3: TGTGCCAGCAGCCCTACAGGATCGGATCAGCCCCAGCATTTT.

This clone was recorded once. The chain uses TRBV6-5 and TRBJ1-5; no clear D. The germline gives CDR1 MNHEY, CDR2 SVGAGI. This CDR3 contains 15 residues. V was trimmed by 2 bases and J by 0 bases, leaving 8 bases between them. CDR3 nucleotides: TGTGCCAGCAGTTACAGTGGCTATAGCAATCAGCCCCAGCATTTT. This translates into CASSYSGYSNQPQHF.

This chain links TRBV28 with TRBJ1-5; possible D gene TRBD1, 5 bases. The CDR3 is 15 amino acids. In germline, CDR1 is MDHEN, CDR2 SYDVKM. The V and J ends lost 3 bases and 6 bases respectively, with 15 bases between them. For the CDR3, the DNA is TGTGCCAGCAGTTTCTTCGGCAGGGTCCGTCAGCCCCAGCATTTT. Encoded protein: CASSFFGRVRQPQHF.

The V gene is TRBV11-1, the J gene TRBJ2-1; D might be TRBD2 (5 bases). Germline values: CDR1 SGHAT, CDR2 FQDESV (reference sequence). V lost 5 bases, J lost 9 bases, and 17 bases lay in between. This CDR3 is built from 14 residues. CDR3 sequence (DNA): TGTGCCAGCAGCCCCCGGCGGGCCGTAATTGAGCAGTTCTTC. It is translated as CASSPRRAVIEQFF. Full variable domain (remainder filled in from reference TRBV11-1 and TRBJ2-1): EAEVAQSPRYKITEKSQAVAFWCDPISGHATLYWYRQILGQGPELLVQFQDESVVDDSQLPKDRFSAERLKGVDSTLKIQPAELGDSAMYLCASSPRRAVIEQFFGPGTRLTVL.

The chain combines TRBV5-6 with TRBJ2-7, with unresolved D. This CDR3 contains 14 residues. The germline V gene has CDR1 SGHDT and CDR2 YYEEEE. V was clipped by 0 bases and J by 6 bases, with 13 bases between them. The CDR3 sequence: CASSLAAGWTEQYF. CDR3 in DNA: TGTGCCAGCAGCTTGGCTGCCGGATGGACCGAGCAGTACTTC.

The chain links TRBV30 to TRBJ2-1; 10 nucleotides line up with TRBD2. The V and J ends lost 0 bases and 3 bases, in that order; junction bases with no gene match: 5. The germline V gene encodes CDR1 GTSNPN and CDR2 SVGIG (reference sequence). The CDR3 has 16 residues. CDR3 in amino acids: CAWSVGLAGVYNEQFF. CDR3 coding DNA: TGTGCCTGGAGTGTGGGGCTAGCGGGAGTCTACAATGAGCAGTTCTTC. Supplemented by reference TRBV30 and TRBJ2-1, the full variable domain reads SQTIHQWPATLVQPVGSPLSLECTVEGTSNPNLYWYRQAAGRGLQLLFYSVGIGQISSEVPQNLSASRPQDRQFILSSKKLLLSDSGFYLCAWSVGLAGVYNEQFFGPGTRLTVL.

This rearrangement joins TRBV6-5 to TRBJ1-3; D may be TRBD1 (5 bases). The CDR3 length is 15 residues. The V gene's germline CDR1 is MNHEY and CDR2 SVGAGI. V lost 6 bases to trimming and J lost 0 bases, with 12 bases between them. The CDR3: CASSTDSTSGNTIYF. The CDR3, as DNA: TGTGCCAGCAGCACCGACAGTACCTCTGGAAACACCATATATTTT.

The rearrangement links TRBV11-2 to TRBJ1-4, with 7 nucleotides matching TRBD1. The length of the CDR3 is 17 residues. The V gene's germline CDR1 is SGHAT and CDR2 FQNNGV. Trimming cost V 2 bases and J 4 bases; bases outside gene matches: 10. The CDR3 DNA reads TGTGCCAGCAGCTTACCACATGGGACAGAGTATAATGAAAAACTGTTTTTT. This sequence encodes CASSLPHGTEYNEKLFF.

This sequence joins TRBV7-9 and TRBJ1-2; D might be TRBD1 (5 bases). Trimming shortened V by 1 base and J by 5 bases, and 8 bases separated the two germline ends. CDR1 is SEHNR, CDR2 FQNEAQ, per germline (reference sequence). The CDR3 covers 13 residues. The CDR3 nucleotides are TGTGCCAGCAGCTTAGGCGGACATTATGGCTACACCTTC. It is translated as CASSLGGHYGYTF.

This chain uses TRBV7-8 with TRBJ2-3; TRBD2 agrees at 14 bases. This CDR3 region has 19 residues. The germline gives CDR1 SGHVS, CDR2 FQNEAQ. Trimming at V came to 5 bases and at J to 2 bases, leaving 12 bases not matched to a gene. The CDR3 loop reads CASSVGLAGGFMITDTQYF. CDR3 sequence (DNA): TGTGCCAGCAGCGTCGGACTAGCGGGAGGTTTTATGATCACAGATACGCAGTATTTT.

Here the CDR3 DNA reads TGTGCCACCAGCAGAGAGCATGGGAACCGCGGGGAGCAGTACTTC. This translates into CATSREHGNRGEQYF. The chain couples TRBV15 to TRBJ2-7, with a tentative D call TRBD2 (5 bases). The CDR3 has 15 residues. Deletions cut 0 bases from V and 7 bases from J, with 16 bases between. Germline CDR1 and CDR2: LNHNV and YYDKDF (reference sequence).

This CDR3 reads CASSQIMDSSYEQYF. Written as DNA, the CDR3 is TGCGCCAGCAGCCAAATTATGGACAGTAGCTACGAGCAGTACTTC. This chain uses TRBV4-3 with TRBJ2-7, with a possible D match to TRBD1 (6 bases). The CDR3 contains 15 residues. V was cut by 2 bases and J by 3 bases, with 14 bases left in between. Germline lookup yields CDR1 LGHNA and CDR2 YSLEER.

This clone was seen just once. Here the CDR3 DNA reads TGTGCCAGCAGCCCCCCCGCTTTGCGCCGGGTTTCCTACGAGCAGTACTTC. It is translated as CASSPPALRRVSYEQYF. The V call is TRBV5-6, the J call TRBJ2-7, with unresolved D. Trimming pared 4 bases from V and 1 base from J, leaving 21 bases between. Germline assignment: CDR1 SGHDT and CDR2 YYEEEE. This CDR3 has 17 residues.